This TCR beta chain was documented in a study of cytomegalovirus exposure and HLA in healthy donors. The overall study: Unique TCRs numbering some 93 million, obtained from HLA-typed donors, made up an early data release.

The CDR3 loop spans 19 amino acids. From germline, CDR1 is SEHNR and CDR2 FQNEAQ (reference sequence). V lost 1 base and J lost 8; bases outside the gene matches: 17. Both 60 Vbeta primers and 13 Jbeta primers went into the PCR. Repertoires were generated with immunoSEQ multiplex PCR, while TCRdb's copy carries only in-frame clones and drops some. The sample holds some 80,000 clones, about 80% seen once. This TCR was sampled from a man aged 35 to 55 in good health and CMV-seronegative. The specimen sequenced was PBMCs. The J gene is TRBJ2-1, the V gene TRBV7-9; TRBD2 aligns across 10 bases. CDR3 in amino acids: CASSLGRASGGLTVDEQFF. CDR3 DNA: TGTGCCAGCAGCTTAGGTAGGGCTAGCGGGGGTTTAACGGTGGATGAGCAGTTCTTC.